This T cell receptor (beta chain) was documented in a study of glioma-infiltrating T cells after dendritic cell vaccination (dated by TCRdb to 2016 to 2017). Describing the broader study: Of the 15 or so glioblastoma patients in the cohort, all drawn from Phase I and II dendritic cell vaccination trials, 9 were newly diagnosed and 6 had recurrent disease. Patients received autologous tumor lysate-pulsed dendritic cell vaccination between the early 2000s and the early 2010s. The vaccine was prepared from monocyte-derived dendritic cells that were cultured for roughly seven days with IL-4 and GM-CSF and then pulsed overnight with autologous tumor lysate. Patients received three intradermal dendritic cell vaccine injections at biweekly intervals in the arm below the axilla. In glioblastoma patients vaccinated with dendritic cells, deep sequencing of TCR beta CDR3 regions served to measure the amount of tumor-infiltrating lymphocytes and to compare repertoires between tumor and blood. Survival after dendritic cell vaccination was correlated with TCR sequencing metrics, including TIL content and tumor-blood repertoire overlap. General findings and caveats noted by the study authors: No direct relationship between TCR clonality and survival was found, suggesting that a diverse polyclonal response may matter. The response model built on TCR overlap across three groups was characterized as speculative, with prospective validation still needed. The cohort was small and heterogeneous, few patients had complete blood and tumor sets, and even fewer had initial-recurrent tumor pairs. After dendritic cell vaccination, a higher estimated pretreatment TIL content predicted longer time to progression and overall survival.

Concerning this clone: Its antigen specificity is not known. Per-base qualities were not stored, and no clone one base away is much larger.

TCRB CDR3 regions were amplified from about 1.9 ug genomic DNA, or all available DNA if less, using the immunoSEQ assay. For multiplex PCR, 60 forward primers for TCR V beta segments and 13 reverse primers for J beta segments were used. To estimate the number of reads per starting template, synthetic control templates were added to each sample at limiting dilution. The Illumina HiSeq System generated 87 bp sequencing reads. The source study handled its data this way. To remove PCR and sequencing errors, closely related sequences were merged with a nearest neighbor algorithm. TCR overlap was measured as the percentage of unique tumor TCR beta sequences also present in the same patient's peripheral blood. The table was pulled from immuneACCESS by TCRdb, which kept in-frame rearrangements only. Such tables lose some clones; where checked, under half of the loss comes from unresolved V genes, and the rest has no known cause. The V and J calls and clone size were taken over from that table, and D and trimming were inferred from the DNA. The sample includes roughly 82,000 clones, with roughly 89% observed a single time. The ten biggest clones cover about 3% of the sample.

The germline V gene yields SGHDT for CDR1 and YYEEEE for CDR2. The CDR3 runs 15 residues from the cysteine to the phenylalanine. Only the CDR3 DNA stays, 45 bases, in frame from base 1. V and J are truncated by 3 bases and 5 bases respectively, leaving an intervening sequence of 14 bases. Selection of patients required sufficient residual fresh-frozen tumor tissue and over two years of available survival data. An isocitrate dehydrogenase mutation was not carried by any of the glioblastoma patients, although molecular status was otherwise variable. PBMC collection took place before vaccination, two weeks after the third vaccination, and at tumor progression if progression occurred. The Qiagen DNeasy Blood extraction Kit was used to extract genomic DNA.

Specimen: blood, collected before dendritic cell vaccination. The TCR comes from a human donor with glioblastoma. Here the chain combines TRBV5-6 and TRBJ1-4; the D segment could be TRBD1, given 6 matching bases. The CDR3 protein: CASSSQTGSNEKLFF. The nucleotides read TGTGCCAGCAGCTCTCAAACAGGGAGCAATGAAAAACTGTTTTTT.